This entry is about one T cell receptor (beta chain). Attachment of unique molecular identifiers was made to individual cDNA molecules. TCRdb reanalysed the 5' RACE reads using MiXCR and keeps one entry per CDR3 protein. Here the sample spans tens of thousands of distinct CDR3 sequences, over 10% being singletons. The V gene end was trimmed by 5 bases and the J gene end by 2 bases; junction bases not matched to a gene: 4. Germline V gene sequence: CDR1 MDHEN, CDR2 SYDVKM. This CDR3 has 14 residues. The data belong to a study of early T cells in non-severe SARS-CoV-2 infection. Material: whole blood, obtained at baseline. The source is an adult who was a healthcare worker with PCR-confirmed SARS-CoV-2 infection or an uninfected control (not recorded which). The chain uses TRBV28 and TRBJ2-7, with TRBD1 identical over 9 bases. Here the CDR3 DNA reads TGTGCCAGCAGTACCGGGACAGGGACCTACGAGCAGTACTTC. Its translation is CASSTGTGTYEQYF.